This TCR beta chain was captured in a study of blood T cell repertoires in COVID-19. The authors' processing: The assay estimated nucleated cells by amplifying reference gene primers. The assay was immunoSEQ multiplex PCR, and TCRdb's table has in-frame clones only and misses some. V and J calls and clone size follow that table, whereas D and trimming were derived from the DNA. Here the sample spans about 170,000 clones, approximately 84% being singletons. The Seattle patients, enrolled during active infection, were followed longitudinally. The CDR3 is made up of 13 amino acids. V shed 3 bases and J shed 6 bases, with 9 bases lying between them. Per germline, CDR1 KGHSH and CDR2 LQKENI.

This sequence joins TRBV18 and TRBJ2-1; a weak D match, TRBD1 (5 bases). The sequence was obtained from a woman aged 80 or older with COVID-19, enrolled during active disease. Sequenced: peripheral blood. CDR3 residues: CASSPTGTNEQFF. DNA for the CDR3: TGTGCCAGCTCACCCACAGGTACCAATGAGCAGTTCTTC.